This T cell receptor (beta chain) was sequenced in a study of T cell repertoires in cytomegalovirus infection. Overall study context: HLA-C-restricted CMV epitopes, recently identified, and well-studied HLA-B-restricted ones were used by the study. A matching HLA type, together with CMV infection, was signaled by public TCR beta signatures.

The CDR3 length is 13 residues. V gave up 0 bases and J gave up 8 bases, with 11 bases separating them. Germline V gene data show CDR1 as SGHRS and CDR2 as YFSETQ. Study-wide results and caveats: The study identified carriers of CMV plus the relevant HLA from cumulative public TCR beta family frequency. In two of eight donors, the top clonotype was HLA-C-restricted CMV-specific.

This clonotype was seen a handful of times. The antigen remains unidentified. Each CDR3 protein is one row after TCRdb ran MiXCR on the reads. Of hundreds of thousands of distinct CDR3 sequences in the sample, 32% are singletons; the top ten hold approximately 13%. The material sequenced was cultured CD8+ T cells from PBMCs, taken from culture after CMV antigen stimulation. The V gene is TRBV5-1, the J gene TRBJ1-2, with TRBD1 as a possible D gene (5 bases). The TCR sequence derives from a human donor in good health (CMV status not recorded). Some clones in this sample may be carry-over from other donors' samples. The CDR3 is CASSLVLGHGYTF. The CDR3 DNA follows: TGCGCCAGCAGCTTGGTGCTGGGGCACGGCTACACCTTC.